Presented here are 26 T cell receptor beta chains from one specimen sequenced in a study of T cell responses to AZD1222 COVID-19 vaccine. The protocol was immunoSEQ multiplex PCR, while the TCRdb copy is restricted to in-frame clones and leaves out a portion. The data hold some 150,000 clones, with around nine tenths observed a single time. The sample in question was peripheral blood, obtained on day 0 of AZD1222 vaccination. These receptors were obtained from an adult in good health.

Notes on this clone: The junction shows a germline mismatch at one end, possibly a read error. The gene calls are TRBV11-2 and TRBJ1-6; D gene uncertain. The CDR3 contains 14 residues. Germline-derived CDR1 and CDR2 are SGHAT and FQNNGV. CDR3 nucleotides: TGTGCCAGCTGCTTAACAGCTGATAATTCACCCCTCCACTTT. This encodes CASCLTADNSPLHF.

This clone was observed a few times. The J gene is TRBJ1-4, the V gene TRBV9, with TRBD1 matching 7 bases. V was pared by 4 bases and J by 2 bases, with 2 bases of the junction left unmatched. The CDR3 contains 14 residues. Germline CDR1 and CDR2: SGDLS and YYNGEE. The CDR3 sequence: CASSMTGTNEKLFF. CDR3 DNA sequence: TGTGCCAGCAGCATGACAGGGACTAATGAAAAACTGTTTTTT.

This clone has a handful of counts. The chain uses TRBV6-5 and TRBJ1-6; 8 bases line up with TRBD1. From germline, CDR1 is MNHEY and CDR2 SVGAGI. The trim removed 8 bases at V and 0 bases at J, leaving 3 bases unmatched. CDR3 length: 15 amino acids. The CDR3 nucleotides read TGTGCCAGCGGAACAGGGGGCTCCTATAATTCACCCCTCCACTTT. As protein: CASGTGGSYNSPLHF.

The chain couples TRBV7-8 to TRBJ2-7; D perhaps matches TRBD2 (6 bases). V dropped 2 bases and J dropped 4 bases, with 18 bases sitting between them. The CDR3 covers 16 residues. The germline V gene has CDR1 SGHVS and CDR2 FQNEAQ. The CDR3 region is CASSLRIGGERYEQYF. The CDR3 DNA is TGTGCCAGCAGCTTAAGAATCGGGGGTGAGCGATACGAGCAGTACTTC.

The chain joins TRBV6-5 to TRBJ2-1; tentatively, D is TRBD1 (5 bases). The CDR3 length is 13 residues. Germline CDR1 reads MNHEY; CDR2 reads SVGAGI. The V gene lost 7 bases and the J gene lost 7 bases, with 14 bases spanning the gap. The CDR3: CASMPGNKNEQFF. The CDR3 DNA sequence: TGTGCCAGCATGCCAGGGAATAAAAATGAGCAGTTCTTC.

CDR3 residues: CASSPRPPGQGSYEQYF. CDR3 sequence (DNA): TGTGCCAGCAGCCCAAGACCTCCGGGACAGGGTTCCTACGAGCAGTACTTC. The chain uses TRBV5-4 and TRBJ2-7, with 9 bases aligning to TRBD1. With 4 bases clipped from V and 1 base from J, the junction kept 12 bases outside the gene matches. Germline values: CDR1 SGHNT, CDR2 YYREEE (reference sequence). The CDR3 totals 17 residues. The whole variable domain, filled in from reference TRBV5-4 and TRBJ2-7, reads ETGVTQSPTHLIKTRGQQVTLRCSSQSGHNTVSWYQQALGQGPQFIFQYYREEENGRGNFPPRFSGLQFPNYSSELNVNALELDDSALYLCASSPRPPGQGSYEQYFGPGTRLTVT.

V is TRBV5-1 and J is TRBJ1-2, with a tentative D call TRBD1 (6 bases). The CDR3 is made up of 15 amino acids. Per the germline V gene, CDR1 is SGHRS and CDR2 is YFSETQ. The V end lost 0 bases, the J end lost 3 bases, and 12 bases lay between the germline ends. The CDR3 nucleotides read TGCGCCAGCAGCTTGGTACAGGGAGGGTACTATGGCTACACCTTC. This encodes CASSLVQGGYYGYTF.

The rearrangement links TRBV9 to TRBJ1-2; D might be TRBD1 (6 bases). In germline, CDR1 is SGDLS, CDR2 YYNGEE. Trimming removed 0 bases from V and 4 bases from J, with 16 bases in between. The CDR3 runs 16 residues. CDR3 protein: CASSVDAGASFYGYTF. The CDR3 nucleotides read TGTGCCAGCAGCGTAGATGCAGGGGCTTCCTTCTATGGCTACACCTTC.

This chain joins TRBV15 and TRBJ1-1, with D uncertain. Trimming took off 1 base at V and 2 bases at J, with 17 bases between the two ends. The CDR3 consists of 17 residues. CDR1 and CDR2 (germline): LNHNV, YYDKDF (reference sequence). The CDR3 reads CATSRGFLPSSNTEAFF. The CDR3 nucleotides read TGTGCCACCAGCAGAGGGTTCCTGCCAAGCAGTAACACTGAAGCTTTCTTT.

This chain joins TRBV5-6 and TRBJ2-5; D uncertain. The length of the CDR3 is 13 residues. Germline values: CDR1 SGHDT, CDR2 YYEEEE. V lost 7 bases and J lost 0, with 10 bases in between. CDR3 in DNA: TGTGCCAGCTCTGGGCGGTACCAAGAGACCCAGTACTTC. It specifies CASSGRYQETQYF.

The DNA for the CDR3 is TGCGCCAGCAGCTTGGGCCGGACTAGCACAGATACGCAGTATTTT. Encoded protein: CASSLGRTSTDTQYF. The V gene is TRBV4-3, the J gene TRBJ2-3; possibly TRBD2 for D (5 bases). V lost 5 bases, J lost 0 bases, and 12 bases lay in between. The CDR3 is made up of 15 amino acids. From germline, CDR1 is LGHNA and CDR2 YSLEER.

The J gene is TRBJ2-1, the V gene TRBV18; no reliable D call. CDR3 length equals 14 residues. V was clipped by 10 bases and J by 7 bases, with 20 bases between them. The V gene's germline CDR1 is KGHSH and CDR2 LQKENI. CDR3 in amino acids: CATGRSSAQNEQFF. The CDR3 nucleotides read TGTGCCACAGGCCGATCAAGCGCTCAAAATGAGCAGTTCTTC.

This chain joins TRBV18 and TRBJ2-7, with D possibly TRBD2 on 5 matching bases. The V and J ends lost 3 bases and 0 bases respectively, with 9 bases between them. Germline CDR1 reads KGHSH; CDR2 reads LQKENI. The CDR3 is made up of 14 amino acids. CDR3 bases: TGTGCCAGCTCACCGACGACTAACTCCTACGAGCAGTACTTC. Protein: CASSPTTNSYEQYF.

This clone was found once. CDR3 nucleotides: TGTGCCAGCAGCGCCCACGCCGGACAGGGATGGAACACTGAAGCTTTCTTT. This translates into CASSAHAGQGWNTEAFF. This chain links TRBV9 with TRBJ1-1; 8 nucleotides match TRBD1. Germline loops: CDR1 SGDLS, CDR2 YYNGEE. This CDR3 contains 17 residues. V lost 3 bases to trimming and J lost 1 base; unmatched junction nucleotides: 11.

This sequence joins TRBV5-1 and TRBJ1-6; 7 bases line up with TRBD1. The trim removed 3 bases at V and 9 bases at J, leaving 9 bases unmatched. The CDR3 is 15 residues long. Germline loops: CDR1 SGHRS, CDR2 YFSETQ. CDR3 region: CASSSTGLVSSPLHF. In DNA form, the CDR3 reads TGCGCCAGCAGCTCGACAGGGTTGGTCTCTTCACCCCTCCACTTT.

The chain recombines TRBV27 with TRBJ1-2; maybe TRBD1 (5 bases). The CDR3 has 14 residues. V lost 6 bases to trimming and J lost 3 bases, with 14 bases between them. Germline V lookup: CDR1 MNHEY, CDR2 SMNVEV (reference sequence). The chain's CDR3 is CASRRRGRDYGYTF. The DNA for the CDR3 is TGTGCCAGCAGAAGGAGGGGTAGGGACTATGGCTACACCTTC.

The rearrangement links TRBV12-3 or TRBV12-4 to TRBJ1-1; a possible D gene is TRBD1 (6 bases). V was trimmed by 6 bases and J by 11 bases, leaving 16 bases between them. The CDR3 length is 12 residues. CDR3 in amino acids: CASSPTGNWAFF. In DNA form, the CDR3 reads TGTGCCAGCAGCCCGACAGGCAACTGGGCTTTCTTT.

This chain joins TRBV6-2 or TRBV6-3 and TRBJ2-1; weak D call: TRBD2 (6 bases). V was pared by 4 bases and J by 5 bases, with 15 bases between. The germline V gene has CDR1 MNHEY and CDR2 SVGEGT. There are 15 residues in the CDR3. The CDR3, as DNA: TGTGCCAGCAGTTTACGGGAGAGTAAAAACAATGAGCAGTTCTTC. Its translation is CASSLRESKNNEQFF.

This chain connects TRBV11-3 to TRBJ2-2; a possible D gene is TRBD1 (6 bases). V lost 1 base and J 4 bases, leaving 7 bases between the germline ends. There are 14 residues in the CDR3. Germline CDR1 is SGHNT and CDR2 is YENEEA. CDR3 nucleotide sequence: TGTGCCAGCAGCTTAGTAGGGGGCACCGGGGAGCTGTTTTTT. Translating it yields CASSLVGGTGELFF.

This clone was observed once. CDR3 loop: CATSDSWGGGATQYF. The DNA for the CDR3 is TGTGCCACCAGTGACTCATGGGGCGGGGGAGCGACCCAGTACTTC. The chain has TRBV24-1 and TRBJ2-5; the match to TRBD2 covers 7 bases. Trimming cost V 4 bases and J 7 bases; bases outside gene matches: 11. Germline CDR1 is KGHDR and CDR2 is SFDVKD. This CDR3 has 15 residues.

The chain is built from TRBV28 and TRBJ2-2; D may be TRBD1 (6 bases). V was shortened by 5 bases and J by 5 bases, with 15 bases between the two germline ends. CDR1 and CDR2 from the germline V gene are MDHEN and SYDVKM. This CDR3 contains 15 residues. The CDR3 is CASSPWAGETGELFF. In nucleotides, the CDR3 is TGTGCCAGCAGTCCTTGGGCAGGGGAGACCGGGGAGCTGTTTTTT.

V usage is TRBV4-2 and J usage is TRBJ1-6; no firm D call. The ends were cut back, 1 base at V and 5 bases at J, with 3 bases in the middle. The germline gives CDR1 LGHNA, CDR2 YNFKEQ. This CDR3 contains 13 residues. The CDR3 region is CASSQGNNSPLHF. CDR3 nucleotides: TGTGCCAGCAGCCAAGGGAATAATTCACCCCTCCACTTT.

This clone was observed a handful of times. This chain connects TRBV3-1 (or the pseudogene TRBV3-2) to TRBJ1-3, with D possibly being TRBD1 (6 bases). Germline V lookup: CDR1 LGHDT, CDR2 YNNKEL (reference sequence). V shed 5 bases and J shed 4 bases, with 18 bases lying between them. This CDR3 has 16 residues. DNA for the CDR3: TGTGCCAGCAGCTCCCACGGAGAACAGGGAGGAAACACCATATATTTT. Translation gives CASSSHGEQGGNTIYF.

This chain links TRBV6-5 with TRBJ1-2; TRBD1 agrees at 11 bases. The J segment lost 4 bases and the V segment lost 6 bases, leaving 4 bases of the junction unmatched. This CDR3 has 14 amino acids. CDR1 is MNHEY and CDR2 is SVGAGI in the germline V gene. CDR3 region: CASRGTGGAYGYTF. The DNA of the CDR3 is TGTGCCAGCAGAGGGACAGGGGGTGCCTATGGCTACACCTTC.

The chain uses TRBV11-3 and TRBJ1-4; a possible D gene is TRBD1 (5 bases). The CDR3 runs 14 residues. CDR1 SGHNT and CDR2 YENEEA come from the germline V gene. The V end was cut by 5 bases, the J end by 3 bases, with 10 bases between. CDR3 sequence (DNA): TGTGCCAGCAGCCTGGGGGGGTCTAATGAAAAACTGTTTTTT. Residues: CASSLGGSNEKLFF.

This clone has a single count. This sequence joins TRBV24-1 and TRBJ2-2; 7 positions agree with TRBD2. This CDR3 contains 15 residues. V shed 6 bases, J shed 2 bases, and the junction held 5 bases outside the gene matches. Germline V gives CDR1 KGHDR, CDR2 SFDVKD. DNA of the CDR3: TGTGCCACCAGTTCCGGGACTATCAACACCGGGGAGCTGTTTTTT. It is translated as CATSSGTINTGELFF.